Presented here are 9 T cell receptor beta chains from one specimen sequenced in a study of response to subunit inactivated influenza vaccine. TCRdb itself ran the RT-PCR reads through MiXCR, one entry per CDR3 protein. The data contain roughly 630,000 distinct CDR3 sequences, 11% to 15% of them seen just once; the ten biggest clones take up approximately 7.6%. This material consisted of PBMCs from blood, taken approximately 15 days before vaccination. Receptors were obtained from a man over 45 who received an inactivated influenza vaccine.

This clonotype was found a few times. The J gene is TRBJ2-5, the V gene TRBV24-1, with 10 bases aligning to TRBD2. Looked up from germline, CDR1 is KGHDR and CDR2 is SFDVKD. Losses at the gene ends were 2 bases for V and 0 bases for J; bases not matched to a gene: 2. The CDR3 consists of 16 residues. The CDR3 bases are TGTGCCACCAGTGATTCACTAGCGGGGAACCAAGAGACCCAGTACTTC. It yields the protein CATSDSLAGNQETQYF.

This clonotype has a handful of counts. The rearrangement joins TRBV2 to TRBJ2-5; D is possibly TRBD1 (6 bases). V was shortened by 2 bases and J by 7 bases, with 14 bases between the two germline ends. The length of the CDR3 is 14 residues. Germline-derived CDR1 and CDR2 are SNHLY and FYNNEI. CDR3 in DNA: TGTGCCAGCAGTGAACGGGACACAACTAGGACCCAGTACTTC. Protein product: CASSERDTTRTQYF.

The chain is built from TRBV28 and TRBJ2-5, with 10 bases fitting TRBD1. The CDR3 extends over 15 amino acids. Germline V gives CDR1 MDHEN, CDR2 SYDVKM. V was pared by 2 bases and J by 5 bases, with 5 bases of the junction left unmatched. The CDR3 sequence is CASSLVTGGLETQYF. CDR3 coding DNA: TGTGCCAGCAGTTTAGTGACAGGGGGCCTCGAGACCCAGTACTTC. The complete variable domain, with remaining parts taken from reference TRBV28 and TRBJ2-5, reads DVKVTQSSRYLVKRTGEKVFLECVQDMDHENMFWYRQDPGLGLRLIYFSYDVKMKEKGDIPEGYSVSREKKERFSLILESASTNQTSMYLCASSLVTGGLETQYFGPGTRLLVL.

The rearrangement links TRBV5-5 to TRBJ2-7, with D unresolved. The V gene's germline CDR1 is SGHKS and CDR2 YYEKEE (reference sequence). The CDR3 consists of 17 residues. V was cut by 3 bases and J by 0 bases, with 19 bases left in between. The CDR3 here is CASSSYRWAASSYEQYF. CDR3 DNA sequence: TGTGCCAGCAGCTCGTACCGTTGGGCAGCAAGCTCCTACGAGCAGTACTTC.

The V and J genes are TRBV6-2 or TRBV6-3 and TRBJ2-5; possible D gene TRBD2, 5 bases. This CDR3 is 16 amino acids long. CDR1 is MNHEY and CDR2 is SVGEGT in the germline V gene. V lost 4 bases, J lost 5 bases, and 20 bases lay in between. The CDR3 DNA reads as TGTGCCAGCAGTTCCTCTTCGAGAGGGTCAAGGGAGACCCAGTACTTC. Protein sequence: CASSSSSRGSRETQYF.

J is TRBJ2-3 and V is TRBV20-1; TRBD2 aligns across 13 bases. CDR1 is DFQATT, CDR2 SNEGSKA, per germline (reference sequence). J lost 6 bases, V lost 1 base, and 7 bases had no gene match. The CDR3 consists of 16 residues. CDR3 nucleotide sequence: TGCAGTGCTAGAGGGACTAGCGGGAGTGCCATGGATACGCAGTATTTT. Protein sequence: CSARGTSGSAMDTQYF.

This clonotype was seen just once. The CDR3 here is CASSLGSVLNTEAFF. The DNA of the CDR3 is TGCGCCAGCAGCTTGGGATCAGTTTTGAACACTGAAGCTTTCTTT. The rearrangement uses TRBV5-1 and TRBJ1-1; D gene uncertain. The CDR3 has 15 residues. CDR1 and CDR2 from the germline V gene are SGHRS and YFSETQ. V was pared by 0 bases and J by 0 bases, with 9 bases between.

This clonotype was counted ten times or more. The chain carries TRBV29-1 and TRBJ2-1; the D gene is possibly TRBD1 (5 bases). V shed 2 bases and J shed 2 bases, with 28 bases lying between them. The CDR3 is 20 residues long. Germline V gives CDR1 SQVTM, CDR2 ANQGSEA. CDR3 sequence: CSVETYLDVSKTETYNEQFF. The CDR3 region has the DNA TGCAGCGTTGAAACGTACCTCGACGTATCCAAGACAGAAACCTACAATGAGCAGTTCTTC.

The chain carries TRBV20-1 and TRBJ2-1, with TRBD1 matching over 9 bases. The CDR3 is 16 residues long. The V and J ends lost 2 bases and 8 bases, in that order; junction bases with no gene match: 13. CDR1 is DFQATT and CDR2 is SNEGSKA in the germline V gene (reference sequence). The CDR3 nucleotides read TGCAGTGCTAGAACCTTGGGACAGGGAGGACCCGATGAGCAGTTCTTC. This translates into CSARTLGQGGPDEQFF.